This T cell receptor (beta chain) was captured by sequencing in a study of blood T cell repertoires in COVID-19. The data were produced by immunoSEQ multiplex PCR, yet TCRdb's version contains in-frame clones alone and is incomplete. The sample holds around 170,000 clones, around 87% seen once. This clone was counted a single time. The clonotype was recovered from a man aged 60 to 75 with COVID-19, enrolled during active disease. Sequenced: peripheral blood.

The CDR3: CASSPGTGPLFQYF. The CDR3 nucleotides read TGTGCCAGTAGCCCCGGGACAGGCCCGCTTTTCCAGTACTTC. This chain connects TRBV19 to TRBJ2-5; 8 bases map to TRBD1. Germline values: CDR1 LNHDA, CDR2 SQIVND (reference sequence). Trimming at V came to 6 bases and at J to 10 bases, leaving 13 bases not matched to a gene. The CDR3 contains 14 residues. Looking up the rest from reference TRBV19 and TRBJ2-5 gives the full variable domain: DGGITQSPKYLFRKEGQNVTLSCEQNLNHDAMYWYRQDPGQGLRLIYYSQIVNDFQKGDIAEGYSVSREKKESFPLTVTSAQKNPTAFYLCASSPGTGPLFQYFGPGTRLLVL.